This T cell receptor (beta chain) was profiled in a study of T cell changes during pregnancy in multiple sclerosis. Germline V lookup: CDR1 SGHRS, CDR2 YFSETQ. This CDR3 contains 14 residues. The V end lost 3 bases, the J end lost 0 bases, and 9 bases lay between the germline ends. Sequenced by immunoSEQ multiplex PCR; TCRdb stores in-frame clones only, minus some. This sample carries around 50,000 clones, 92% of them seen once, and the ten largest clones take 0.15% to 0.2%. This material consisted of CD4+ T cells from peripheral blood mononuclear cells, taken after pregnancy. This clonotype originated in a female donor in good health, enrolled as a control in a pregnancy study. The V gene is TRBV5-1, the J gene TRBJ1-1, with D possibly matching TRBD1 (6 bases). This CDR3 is CASSSDRVNTEAFF. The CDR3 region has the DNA TGCGCCAGCAGCTCGGACAGAGTGAACACTGAAGCTTTCTTT.